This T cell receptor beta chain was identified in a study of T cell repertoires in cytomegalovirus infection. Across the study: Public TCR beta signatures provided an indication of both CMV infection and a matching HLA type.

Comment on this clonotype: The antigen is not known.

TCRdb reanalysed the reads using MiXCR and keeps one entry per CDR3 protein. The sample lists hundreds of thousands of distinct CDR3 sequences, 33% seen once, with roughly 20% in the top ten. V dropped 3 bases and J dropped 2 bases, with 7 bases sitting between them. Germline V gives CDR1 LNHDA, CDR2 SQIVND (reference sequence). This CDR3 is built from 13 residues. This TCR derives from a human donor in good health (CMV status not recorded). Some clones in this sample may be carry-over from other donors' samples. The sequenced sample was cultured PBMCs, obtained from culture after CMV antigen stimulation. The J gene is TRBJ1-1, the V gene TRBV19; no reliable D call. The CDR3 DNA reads TGTGCCAGTAGTATTTATCGTAACACTGAAGCTTTCTTT. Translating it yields CASSIYRNTEAFF.